The 25 T cell receptor beta chains below come from one sample, sequenced in a study of T-cell reconstitution after alpha-beta-depleted transplantation in children. Unique molecular identifiers were used to barcode this TCRbeta library. TCRdb processed the PCR reads anew with MiXCR; each CDR3 protein has one entry. The repertoire holds approximately 980,000 distinct CDR3 sequences, with about 29% as singletons. Sequences were derived from PBMCs, mostly from graft donor cells, sampled 360 days after TCRalphabeta/CD19-depleted stem cell transplant. The receptors shown here come from a boy under three years old who had a stem cell transplant for SCID, so the T cells may come from the graft donor.

The rearrangement uses TRBV3-1 and TRBJ2-3, with TRBD2 as a possible D gene (5 bases). Germline V lookup: CDR1 LGHDT, CDR2 YNNKEL (reference sequence). Trimming cost V 6 bases and J 2 bases, with 15 bases left between them. This CDR3 comprises 15 residues. Here the CDR3 reads CASSRGGTHTDTQYF. In DNA, the CDR3 is TGTGCCAGCAGTCGGGGTGGTACACACACAGATACGCAGTATTTT.

The rearrangement uses TRBV5-1 and TRBJ2-1, with D hard to call. The CDR3 is 16 residues long. V was shortened by 0 bases and J by 8 bases, with 18 bases between the two germline ends. CDR1 SGHRS and CDR2 YFSETQ come from the germline V gene. In DNA, the CDR3 is TGCGCCAGCAGCTTGGAATATAAGCTAATCGGCTATGAGCAGTTCTTC. Translation: CASSLEYKLIGYEQFF.

About this clonotype: A junction end diverges from the germline sequence, so it may reflect a read error. The V gene is TRBV6-4, the J gene TRBJ1-1; 9 bases fit TRBD1. The germline V gene has CDR1 MRHNA and CDR2 SNTAGT. CDR3 length: 19 amino acids. CDR3 DNA: TGTACCAGCAGTCTTGACAAATCACCCGGGACAGGGATTTTCGCTGAAGCTTTCTTT. Residues: CTSSLDKSPGTGIFAEAFF.

This sequence joins TRBV5-1 and TRBJ2-1, with TRBD2 identical over 11 bases. CDR1 is SGHRS, CDR2 YFSETQ, per germline. The CDR3 length is 17 residues. Trimming took 1 base from V and 5 from J; bases not matched to a gene: 8. The CDR3 region is CASSLPKLAGVDNEQFF. Written as DNA, the CDR3 is TGCGCCAGCAGCTTGCCCAAACTAGCGGGGGTAGACAATGAGCAGTTCTTC.

The chain has TRBV12-3 or TRBV12-4 and TRBJ2-2, with 8 bases identical to TRBD2. After removal of 10 bases from V and 6 bases from J, the junction contained 13 bases not matched to a gene. The CDR3 sequence is 15 residues long. CDR3 DNA: TGTGCCACCCAGAGAACGGGGGGGCAAGCCGGGGAGCTGTTTTTT. Protein product: CATQRTGGQAGELFF.

This clonotype was counted only a few times. V usage is TRBV12-3 or TRBV12-4 and J usage is TRBJ2-7; possible D gene TRBD1, 6 bases. This CDR3 comprises 13 residues. V lost 5 bases, J lost 2 bases, and 10 bases lay in between. The CDR3 coding sequence is TGTGCCAGCAGTCAGGACAGACCCTACGAGCAGTACTTC. Residues: CASSQDRPYEQYF.

The chain employs TRBV6-2 or TRBV6-3 and TRBJ2-6; 8 nucleotides line up with TRBD1. V shed 6 bases, J shed 0 bases, and the junction held 10 bases outside the gene matches. The CDR3 sequence is 18 residues long. The germline V gene has CDR1 MNHEY and CDR2 SVGEGT. The CDR3 sequence is CASSFGQGIFSGANVLTF. In nucleotides, the CDR3 is TGTGCCAGCAGCTTCGGACAGGGTATATTCTCTGGGGCCAACGTCCTGACTTTC.

This rearrangement joins TRBV4-2 to TRBJ1-6; 8 bases map to TRBD1. The trim removed 0 bases at V and 10 bases at J, leaving 11 bases unmatched. Germline CDR1 LGHNA, CDR2 YNFKEQ. This CDR3 region has 17 residues. The CDR3 region is CASSQDRGRGRGSPLHF. As DNA, the CDR3 is TGTGCCAGCAGCCAAGATCGCGGCAGGGGGCGAGGGTCACCCCTCCACTTT.

V gene TRBV4-1 combines with J gene TRBJ2-3; tentatively, D is TRBD2 (6 bases). This CDR3 has 13 residues. Trimming pared 6 bases from V and 3 bases from J, leaving 10 bases between. In germline, CDR1 is MGHRA, CDR2 YSYEKL. The chain's CDR3 is CASRGGWTDTQYF. The CDR3 bases are TGCGCCAGCAGGGGGGGTTGGACAGATACGCAGTATTTT.

For the CDR3, the DNA is TGTGCCAGCAGCGCGGACAGGGGGCACTACGAGCAGTACTTC. Protein sequence: CASSADRGHYEQYF. The rearrangement links TRBV12-3 or TRBV12-4 to TRBJ2-7, with 11 bases fitting TRBD1. After removal of 6 bases from V and 3 bases from J, the junction contained 4 bases not matched to a gene. This CDR3 is 14 amino acids long.

This chain connects TRBV27 to TRBJ1-6; the D is unclear. In germline, CDR1 is MNHEY, CDR2 SMNVEV (reference sequence). V was clipped by 3 bases and J by 7 bases, with 13 bases between them. The CDR3 length is 15 residues. In nucleotides, the CDR3 is TGTGCCAGCAGTTTTGACCCGGGCCCAAATTCACCCCTCCACTTT. This gives the protein CASSFDPGPNSPLHF.

The chain employs TRBV6-5 and TRBJ2-1, with 8 bases fitting TRBD2. CDR3 length: 18 amino acids. The germline V gene encodes CDR1 MNHEY and CDR2 SVGAGI. Trimming at V came to 2 bases and at J to 4 bases, leaving 13 bases not matched to a gene. The chain's CDR3 is CASSYRAGGTLSYNEQFF. The CDR3 region has the DNA TGTGCCAGCAGTTACAGGGCGGGGGGCACATTAAGTTACAATGAGCAGTTCTTC.

This clonotype was observed at least ten times. The chain combines TRBV9 with TRBJ2-2, with D possibly called TRBD1 or TRBD2 (5 bases each). From germline, CDR1 is SGDLS and CDR2 YYNGEE. Trimming took off 0 bases at V and 0 bases at J, with 12 bases between the two ends. CDR3 length equals 17 residues. The CDR3 region is CASSVATGAPNTGELFF. CDR3 nucleotides: TGTGCCAGCAGCGTAGCTACCGGGGCCCCGAACACCGGGGAGCTGTTTTTT.

The chain carries TRBV7-2 and TRBJ2-5; D is undetermined. CDR1 and CDR2 (germline): SGHTA, FQGNSA. The CDR3 is 15 residues long. The V gene lost 0 bases and the J gene lost 7 bases, with 15 bases spanning the gap. CDR3: CASSLARVNTGTQYF. In DNA, the CDR3 is TGTGCCAGCAGCTTAGCCCGGGTTAACACGGGGACCCAGTACTTC.

The chain's CDR3 is CASSPQAVLGTQYF. The CDR3 DNA is TGTGCCAGCAGCCCGCAGGCGGTTCTGGGAACCCAGTACTTC. V and J are TRBV7-7 and TRBJ2-5; D ambiguous. The CDR3 contains 14 residues. V lost 5 bases and J lost 8, with 18 bases in between. Germline loops: CDR1 SSHAT, CDR2 FNYEAQ (reference sequence).

The chain has TRBV5-1 and TRBJ2-5; perhaps TRBD2 as D (6 bases). CDR3 size: 16 residues. Germline assignment: CDR1 SGHRS and CDR2 YFSETQ. Trimming took 0 bases from V and 5 from J, leaving 17 bases between them. The CDR3 sequence: CASSLVSGVGGETQYF. In DNA form, the CDR3 reads TGCGCCAGCAGCTTGGTCTCGGGGGTCGGAGGTGAGACCCAGTACTTC.

V and J are TRBV4-1 and TRBJ2-5; perhaps TRBD2 as D (6 bases). CDR1 MGHRA and CDR2 YSYEKL come from the germline V gene. The V and J ends lost 0 bases and 4 bases respectively, with 12 bases between them. The CDR3 consists of 15 residues. CDR3 loop: CASSQDGLEGETQYF. Here the CDR3 DNA reads TGCGCCAGCAGCCAAGATGGCCTGGAGGGAGAGACCCAGTACTTC.

The rearrangement links TRBV5-1 to TRBJ2-5; D uncertain. This CDR3 spans 17 amino acids. Looked up from germline, CDR1 is SGHRS and CDR2 is YFSETQ. The V end was cut by 0 bases, the J end by 3 bases, with 18 bases between. CDR3 protein: CASSLDPRPILKETQYF. The CDR3 region has the DNA TGCGCCAGCAGCTTGGATCCGCGCCCTATCCTAAAAGAGACCCAGTACTTC.

This clonotype was counted between two and nine times. The chain links TRBV5-1 to TRBJ2-2; D might be TRBD1 (5 bases). The CDR3 length is 13 residues. Trimming shortened V by 0 bases and J by 7 bases, and 7 bases separated the two germline ends. Germline values: CDR1 SGHRS, CDR2 YFSETQ. The DNA for the CDR3 is TGCGCCAGCAGCTTGGCCAGGGACGGGGAGCTGTTTTTT. Translated: CASSLARDGELFF.

This clonotype was counted between two and nine times. This chain links TRBV12-3 or TRBV12-4 with TRBJ2-3; TRBD2 aligns across 10 bases. The V segment lost 3 bases and the J segment 1 base; nucleotides outside the gene matches: 16. This CDR3 is built from 20 residues. CDR3 sequence: CASSFHPLGSGGKGTDTQYF. Written as DNA, the CDR3 is TGTGCCAGCAGTTTTCATCCCCTAGGTAGCGGGGGGAAGGGCACAGATACGCAGTATTTT.

This clonotype was observed a handful of times. This chain links TRBV7-2 with TRBJ2-3, with unresolved D. The germline CDR1 and CDR2 sequences are SGHTA and FQGNSA. Trimming shortened V by 4 bases and J by 0 bases, and 8 bases separated the two germline ends. There are 14 residues in the CDR3. CDR3 amino acids: CASSWKRSTDTQYF. CDR3 DNA sequence: TGTGCCAGCAGCTGGAAACGGAGCACAGATACGCAGTATTTT.

This clonotype showed up just a few times. The V call is TRBV6-5, the J call TRBJ1-2; D not resolved. The CDR3 spans 17 residues. With 2 bases removed from V and 0 bases from J, the gap between germline ends came to 16 bases. The germline CDR1 and CDR2 sequences are MNHEY and SVGAGI. The CDR3 loop is CASSYDRRQASNYGYTF. Written as DNA, the CDR3 is TGTGCCAGCAGTTACGACCGGCGGCAGGCGTCTAACTATGGCTACACCTTC.

This clonotype was detected only a few times. The rearrangement uses TRBV25-1 and TRBJ2-7, with 8 bases fitting TRBD1. Germline CDR1 and CDR2: MGHDK and SYGVNS. The CDR3 has 12 amino acids. After removal of 11 bases from V and 3 bases from J, the junction contained 6 bases not matched to a gene. CDR3 coding DNA: TGTGCCTACAGGGGGAGCTACTACGAGCAGTACTTC. Its translation: CAYRGSYYEQYF.

A few counts support this clonotype. As DNA, the CDR3 is TGTGCCAGCAGGCCGGAAGCTAACTATGGCTACACCTTC. Protein sequence: CASRPEANYGYTF. The gene calls are TRBV12-3 or TRBV12-4 and TRBJ1-2, with unresolved D. This CDR3 has 13 amino acids. Trimming took 6 bases from V and 0 from J, leaving 8 bases between them.

This clonotype appeared a few times. The chain employs TRBV28 and TRBJ2-7; D may be TRBD2 (7 bases). The CDR3 has 14 residues. V was trimmed by 5 bases and J by 3 bases, leaving 14 bases between them. From germline, CDR1 is MDHEN and CDR2 SYDVKM. CDR3 in amino acids: CASSPGGAGYEQYF. CDR3 DNA: TGTGCCAGCAGTCCTGGGGGGGCAGGCTACGAGCAGTACTTC.